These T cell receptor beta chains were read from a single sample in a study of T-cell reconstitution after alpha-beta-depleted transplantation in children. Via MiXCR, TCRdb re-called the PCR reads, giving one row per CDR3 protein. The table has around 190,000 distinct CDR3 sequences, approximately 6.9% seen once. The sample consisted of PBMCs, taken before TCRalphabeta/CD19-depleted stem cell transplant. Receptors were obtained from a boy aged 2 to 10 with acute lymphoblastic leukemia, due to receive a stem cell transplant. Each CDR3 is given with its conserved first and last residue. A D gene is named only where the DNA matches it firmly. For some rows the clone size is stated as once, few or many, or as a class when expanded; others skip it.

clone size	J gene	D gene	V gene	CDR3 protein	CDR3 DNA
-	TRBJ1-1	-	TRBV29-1	CSVPGGETEAFF	TGCAGCGTGCCGGGGGGGGAGACTGAAGCTTTCTTT
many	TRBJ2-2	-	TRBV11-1	CASSLDGGANTGELFF	TGTGCCAGCAGCTTAGATGGGGGAGCGAACACCGGGGAGCTGTTTTTT
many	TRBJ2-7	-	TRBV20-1	CSARFGDRLHEQYF	TGCAGTGCTAGGTTCGGGGACCGACTCCACGAGCAGTACTTC
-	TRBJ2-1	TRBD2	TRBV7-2	CASSTTGRIAGFNEQFF	TGTGCCAGCAGCACCACGGGAAGGATAGCGGGGTTCAATGAGCAGTTCTTC
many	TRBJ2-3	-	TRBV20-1	CSAIVADTSTDTQYF	TGCAGTGCTATCGTGGCAGACACTAGCACAGATACGCAGTATTTT
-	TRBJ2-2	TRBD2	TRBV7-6	CASSLDFPGTSPGELFF	TGTGCCAGCAGCTTAGACTTCCCCGGGACTAGCCCCGGGGAGCTGTTTTTT
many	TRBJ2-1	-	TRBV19	CASSKDSFYYNEQFF	TGTGCCAGTAGTAAGGACAGCTTCTATTACAATGAGCAGTTCTTC
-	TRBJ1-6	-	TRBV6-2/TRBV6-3	CASSYQGLSDSPLHF	TGTGCCAGCAGTTACCAGGGACTGAGTGATTCACCCCTCCACTTT
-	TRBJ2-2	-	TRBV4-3	CASSQDKDADTGELFF	TGCGCCAGCAGCCAGGACAAAGATGCGGACACCGGGGAGCTGTTTTTT
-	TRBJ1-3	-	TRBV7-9	CASSRGGTGKGNTIYF	TGTGCCAGCAGCCGAGGAGGGACTGGGAAAGGAAACACCATATATTTT
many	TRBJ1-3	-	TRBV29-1	CSVVTAGNTIYF	TGCAGCGTTGTAACGGCCGGAAACACCATATATTTT
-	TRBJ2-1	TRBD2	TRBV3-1	CATSPTSGGAYNEQFF	TGTGCCACCTCCCCGACTAGCGGGGGGGCCTACAATGAGCAGTTCTTC
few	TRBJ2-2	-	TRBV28	CASSAENTGELFF	TGTGCCAGCAGTGCCGAGAACACCGGGGAGCTGTTTTTT
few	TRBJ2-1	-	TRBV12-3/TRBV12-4	CASSLAVTRTYNEQFF	TGTGCCAGCAGTTTAGCCGTGACCAGAACCTACAATGAGCAGTTCTTC
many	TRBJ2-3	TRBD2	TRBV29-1	CSVVWTSRSSDTQYF	TGCAGCGTTGTCTGGACTAGCCGGTCGTCAGATACGCAGTATTTT
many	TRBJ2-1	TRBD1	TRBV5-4	CASSERTGVMAPIF	TGTGCCAGCAGCGAGAGGACAGGGGTGATGGCTCCGATCTTC
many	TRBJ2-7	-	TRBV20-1	CSARDSVDHEQYF	TGCAGTGCTAGGGACTCAGTAGACCACGAGCAGTACTTC
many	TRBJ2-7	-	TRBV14	CASSPTERPYEQYF	TGTGCCAGCAGCCCGACCGAAAGACCCTACGAGCAGTACTTC
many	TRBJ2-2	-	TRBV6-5	CASSYGGNTGELFF	TGTGCCAGCAGTTACGGGGGGAACACCGGGGAGCTGTTTTTT
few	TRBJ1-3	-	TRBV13	CASRLTISGNTIYF	TGTGCCAGCAGGTTAACTATATCTGGAAACACCATATATTTT
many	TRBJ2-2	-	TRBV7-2	CASSALSTGELFF	TGTGCCAGCAGCGCCCTTAGCACCGGGGAGCTGTTTTTT
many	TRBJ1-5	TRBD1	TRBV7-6	CASSPTGGGQPQHF	TGTGCCAGCAGCCCCACAGGGGGTGGCCAGCCCCAGCATTTT
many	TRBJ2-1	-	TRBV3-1	CASSQGTRHNEQFF	TGTGCCAGCAGCCAAGGTACGAGGCACAATGAGCAGTTCTTC
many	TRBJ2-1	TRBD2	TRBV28	CASSSIGTSAQWAYNEQFF	TGTGCCAGCAGTTCGATTGGGACTAGCGCTCAATGGGCCTACAATGAGCAGTTCTTC
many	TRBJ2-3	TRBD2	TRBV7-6	CASSLGAGGRRNTDTQYF	TGTGCCAGCAGCTTAGGTGCGGGGGGGCGCCGTAACACAGATACGCAGTATTTT
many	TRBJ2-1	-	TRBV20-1	CSARDEGGPSYNEQFF	TGCAGTGCTAGAGATGAGGGCGGCCCTTCCTACAATGAGCAGTTCTTC
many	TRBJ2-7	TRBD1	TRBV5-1	CASSSTTGVGEQYF	TGCGCCAGCAGCTCAACTACAGGGGTCGGGGAGCAGTACTTC
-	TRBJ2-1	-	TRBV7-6	CASSLDRREQFF	TGTGCCAGCAGCCTCGACCGACGTGAGCAGTTCTTC
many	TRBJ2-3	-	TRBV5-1	CASSSQGTDTQYF	TGCGCCAGCAGCTCACAAGGGACAGATACGCAGTATTTT
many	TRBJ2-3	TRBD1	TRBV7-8	CASSQPDRGGTDTQYF	TGTGCCAGCAGCCAACCGGACAGGGGGGGCACAGATACGCAGTATTTT